This TCR beta chain was retrieved from a study of read filtering for tumor transcriptome and immune sequencing. General study points: In IR-seq, single-read clonotypes were around 85% of clonotypes but approximately 4% of reads.

In the case of this clonotype: Antigen unknown. This may arise from a read error, as a much more abundant clone is one base away.

The library was built from roughly 400 ng RNA with molecular barcoded adaptors for alpha/delta and beta/gamma chains. Via MiXCR, TCRdb re-called the reads, giving one row per CDR3 protein. The sample contains 15,000 to 20,000 distinct CDR3 sequences, over 20% of which appear only once. This CDR3 has 15 amino acids. CDR1 is SQVTM, CDR2 ANQGSEA, per germline. The clonotype originates from a donor at least 40 years old with multiple myeloma. The specimen was a population of CD138-negative cells sorted from bone marrow. The rearrangement joins TRBV29-1 to TRBJ2-1; D may be TRBD2 (5 bases). CDR3 DNA: TGCAGCACACTCACGCTAGCAAGCTCCTACGATGAGCAGTTCTTC. This gives the protein CSTLTLASSYDEQFF.